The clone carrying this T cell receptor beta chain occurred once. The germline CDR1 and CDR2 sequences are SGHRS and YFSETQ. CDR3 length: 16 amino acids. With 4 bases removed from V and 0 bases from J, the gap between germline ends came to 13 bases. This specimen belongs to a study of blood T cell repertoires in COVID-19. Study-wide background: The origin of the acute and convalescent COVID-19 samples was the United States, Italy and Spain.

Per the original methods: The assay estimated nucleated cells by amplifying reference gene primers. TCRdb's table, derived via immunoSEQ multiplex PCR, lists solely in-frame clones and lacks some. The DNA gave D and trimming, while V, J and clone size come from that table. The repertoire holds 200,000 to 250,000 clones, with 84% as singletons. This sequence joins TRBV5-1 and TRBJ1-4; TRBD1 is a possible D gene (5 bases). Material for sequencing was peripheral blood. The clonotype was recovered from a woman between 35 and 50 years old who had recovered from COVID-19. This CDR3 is CASSDGGGSTNEKLFF. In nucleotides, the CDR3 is TGCGCCAGCAGCGACGGGGGAGGCTCAACTAATGAAAAACTGTTTTTT.